Only one count was recorded for the clone carrying this T cell receptor (beta chain). These data originate in a study of shared T cell receptors in the human thymus. V shed 4 bases and J 5 bases; nucleotides not matched to a gene: 17. This CDR3 contains 18 residues. Germline CDR1 is SGHNT and CDR2 is YYREEE (reference sequence). Clones were read by immunoSEQ multiplex PCR, and TCRdb kept only the in-frame ones, dropping some. This sample has 720,000 or so clones, with roughly 88% found just once. These sequences were also reported in another study, on human thymus T cells. That paper states: Each of the donors was a healthy Finnish infant who was undergoing open corrective cardiac surgery for congenital heart defects. Thymus was obtained from resections taken during corrective heart surgery. Among unrelated individuals, related research reported thymic repertoires that overlapped highly.

The chain recombines TRBV5-4 with TRBJ2-1; 8 bases line up with TRBD1. The receptor comes from a girl in the first two years of life with a congenital heart defect. The specimen sequenced was thymocytes. The CDR3 DNA reads TGTGCCAGCAGCCTCATGACACTCCTCCGGACAGGGAACAATGAGCAGTTCTTC. It is translated as CASSLMTLLRTGNNEQFF.